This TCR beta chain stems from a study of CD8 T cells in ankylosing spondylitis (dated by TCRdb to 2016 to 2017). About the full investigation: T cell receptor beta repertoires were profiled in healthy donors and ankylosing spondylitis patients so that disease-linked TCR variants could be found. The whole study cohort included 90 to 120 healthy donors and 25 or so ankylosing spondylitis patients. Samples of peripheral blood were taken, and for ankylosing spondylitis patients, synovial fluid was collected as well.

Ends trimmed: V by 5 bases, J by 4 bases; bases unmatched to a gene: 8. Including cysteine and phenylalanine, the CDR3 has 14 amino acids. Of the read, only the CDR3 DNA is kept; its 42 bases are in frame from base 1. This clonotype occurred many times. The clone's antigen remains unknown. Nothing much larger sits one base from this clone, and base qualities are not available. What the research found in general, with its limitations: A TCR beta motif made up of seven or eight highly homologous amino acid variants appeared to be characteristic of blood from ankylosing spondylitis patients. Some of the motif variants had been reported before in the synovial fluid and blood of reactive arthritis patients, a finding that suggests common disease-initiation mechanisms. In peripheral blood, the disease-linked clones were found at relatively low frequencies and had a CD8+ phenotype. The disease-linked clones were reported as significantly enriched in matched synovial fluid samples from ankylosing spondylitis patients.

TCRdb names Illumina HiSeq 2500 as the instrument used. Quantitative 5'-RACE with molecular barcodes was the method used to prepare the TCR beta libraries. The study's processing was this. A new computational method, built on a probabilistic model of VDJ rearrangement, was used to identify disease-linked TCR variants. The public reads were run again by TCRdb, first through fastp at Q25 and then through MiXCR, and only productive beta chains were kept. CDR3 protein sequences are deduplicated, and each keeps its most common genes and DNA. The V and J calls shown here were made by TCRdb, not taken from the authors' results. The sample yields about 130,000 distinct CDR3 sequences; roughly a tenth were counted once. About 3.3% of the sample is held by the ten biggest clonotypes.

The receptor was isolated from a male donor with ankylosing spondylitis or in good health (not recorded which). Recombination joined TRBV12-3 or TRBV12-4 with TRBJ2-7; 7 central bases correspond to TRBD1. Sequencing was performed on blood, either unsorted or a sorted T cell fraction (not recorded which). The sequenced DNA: TGTGCCAGCAGTCCCGACGGGACAGATTACGAGCAGTACTTC. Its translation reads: CASSPDGTDYEQYF.